The T cell receptor beta chain under discussion was sequenced for a study of blood T cell repertoires in COVID-19. Profiling relied on immunoSEQ multiplex PCR, and the TCRdb table lists in-frame clones only, not all of them. The sample yields around 300,000 clones, 88% seen once. This clone has a single count. Germline-derived CDR1 and CDR2 are LGHNA and YNFKEQ. This CDR3 spans 21 amino acids. V was trimmed by 4 bases and J by 0 bases, leaving 27 bases between them. Adults between roughly 18 and 95 years of age took part from fewer than 30 US areas. Participant-given clinical history determined each cohort assignment. In Cohort 3, a recovered donor had either two negative PCRs, clearance, or symptom resolution.

Sequencing was done on a sample of PBMCs or T cells enriched from blood (not recorded which). The chain has TRBV4-2 and TRBJ2-2, with TRBD1 as a possible D gene (7 bases). The clonotype was recovered from a woman aged 25 to 39 who had recovered from COVID-19. CDR3: CASSPTFDRVNGGANTGELFF. The CDR3, as DNA: TGTGCCAGCAGCCCTACGTTTGACAGGGTTAACGGGGGTGCGAACACCGGGGAGCTGTTTTTT.